These 5 T cell receptor beta chains were all obtained from the same sample, sequenced in a study of identifying expanded T cells in peripheral blood (dated 2019 in TCRdb). Library preparation was by the immunoSEQ multiplex PCR assay. Imported from immuneACCESS, the table was reduced by TCRdb to in-frame sequences with V and J called. These copies leave out some clones; in studies compared against another copy, an unresolved V gene accounts for under half, and the cause of the remainder is not known. The sample records just over 90,000 clones, around nine tenths of which are singletons. The top ten clones comprise roughly 3.9% of the sample. The source material was blood. The receptor source for this set is a person between 18 and 75 years old in good health.

This chain links TRBV19 with TRBJ2-2; 13 bases fit TRBD2. Germline-derived CDR1 and CDR2 are LNHDA and SQIVND (reference sequence). CDR3 length: 16 amino acids. V lost 6 bases, J lost 2 bases, and 3 bases stayed unmatched. CDR3 protein: CASRGLAGLNTGELFF. The DNA of the CDR3 is TGTGCCAGTAGGGGACTAGCGGGGCTCAACACCGGGGAGCTGTTTTTT.

V is TRBV5-6 and J is TRBJ2-3, with 9 bases aligning to TRBD1. The V segment lost 2 bases and the J segment 6 bases; nucleotides outside the gene matches: 4. The V gene's germline CDR1 is SGHDT and CDR2 YYEEEE. CDR3 length equals 14 residues. The CDR3 here is CASSLQGAGDTQYF. The CDR3 nucleotides read TGTGCCAGCAGCTTACAGGGGGCCGGGGATACGCAGTATTTT.

This clone showed up many times. The chain joins TRBV6-1 to TRBJ1-2; weak D call: TRBD1 (5 bases). Germline values: CDR1 MNHNS, CDR2 SASEGT. The V gene lost 3 bases and the J gene lost 3 bases, with 8 bases spanning the gap. The CDR3 runs to 13 residues. The CDR3 DNA follows: TGTGCCAGCAGTGATTGGGGGGACTATGGCTACACCTTC. Translating gives CASSDWGDYGYTF.

The V call is TRBV6-6, the J call TRBJ2-1; D not resolved. The CDR3 totals 13 residues. Deletions cut 4 bases from V and 3 bases from J, with 7 bases between. Per germline, CDR1 MNHNY and CDR2 SVGAGI (reference sequence). CDR3 DNA: TGTGCCAGCAGTTCCTCGGACTACAATGAGCAGTTCTTC. This translates into CASSSSDYNEQFF.

The chain uses TRBV4-1 and TRBJ2-5; tentatively, D is TRBD2 (7 bases). V was pared by 5 bases and J by 6 bases, with 16 bases between. This CDR3 has 14 amino acids. The germline gives CDR1 MGHRA, CDR2 YSYEKL. DNA of the CDR3: TGCGCCAGCAGCACGTTGGGGGGGGCAAAGACCCAGTACTTC. Its translation: CASSTLGGAKTQYF.